The 2 T cell receptor beta chains listed next were all sequenced from one sample in a study of OX40 agonist ivuxolimab in advanced cancers. Assay: immunoSEQ multiplex PCR; the TCRdb copy retains only in-frame clones and omits some. The sample holds around 110,000 clones; 93% are singletons and the top ten take about 0.14%. The sample was CD4+ or CD8+ T cells sorted from blood, taken in a trial of the OX40 agonist ivuxolimab. These receptors all stem from an adult with an advanced solid tumor such as melanoma, head and neck, liver or kidney cancer.

The chain joins TRBV28 to TRBJ1-3, with D possibly matching TRBD1 (5 bases). This CDR3 comprises 15 residues. Trimming took off 6 bases at V and 2 bases at J, with 14 bases between the two ends. CDR1 and CDR2 (germline): MDHEN, SYDVKM. CDR3 DNA: TGTGCCAGCAGGGAAGGCCACAGGACTGGAAACACCATATATTTT. The encoded protein is CASREGHRTGNTIYF.

This clone was detected only once. The J gene is TRBJ1-1, the V gene TRBV7-8, with D unclear. V dropped 5 bases and J dropped 2 bases, with 9 bases sitting between them. This CDR3 has 13 amino acids. CDR1 SGHVS and CDR2 FQNEAQ come from the germline V gene. This CDR3 is CASSRAANTEAFF. CDR3 coding DNA: TGTGCCAGCAGCCGGGCAGCAAACACTGAAGCTTTCTTT.